The rows below give T cell receptor beta chains drawn from one sample of a study of post-analysis software for immune sequencing data. TCRdb re-called the PCR reads through MiXCR, storing one row per CDR3 protein. The sample has about 500,000 distinct CDR3 sequences, approximately 46% seen once. The sequencing sample was made of blood. These receptors all stem from a girl under 18 with multiple sclerosis. The CDR3 runs from the conserved cysteine through the conserved F or W. The D gene is left open where the match is weak. Some rows have no size entry. The others give once, few or many, or a class for an expanded clone.

few	TRBV20-1	TRBJ2-7	.	TGCAGTGCTCCACATCCCTCTGAGCAGTACTTC	CSAPHPSEQYF
few	TRBV7-8	TRBJ2-1	TRBD1	TGTGCCAGCAGCTTACATATGGAGGAGGACAGGGGGCTTGCCAGTGAGCAGTTCTTC	CASSLHMEEDRGLASEQFF
.	TRBV2	TRBJ1-3	.	TGTGCCATCTTGGGAGGGGGCTCTGGAAACACCATATATTTT	CAILGGGSGNTIYF
.	TRBV5-1	TRBJ2-5	.	TGCGCCAGCAGCCCCGGACCAGGGGAGACCCAGTACTTC	CASSPGPGETQYF
.	TRBV30	TRBJ1-2	.	TGTGCCTGGAGTGTACCTGGTTATGGCTACACCTTC	CAWSVPGYGYTF
few	TRBV27	TRBJ2-5	.	TGTGCCAGCAGTTTAAGGGGAGCCTCTGTGGAGACCCAGTACTTC	CASSLRGASVETQYF
.	TRBV6-1	TRBJ2-1	.	TGTGCCAGCAGTCAACGATGGGGGAGAGACAATGAGCAGTTCTTC	CASSQRWGRDNEQFF
.	TRBV14	TRBJ2-1	.	TGTGCCAGCAGCCAAATCCCTAGCAATGAGCAGTTCTTC	CASSQIPSNEQFF
.	TRBV28	TRBJ2-4	.	TGTGCCAGCAGTAGAGCCGGGACATCTGTAGCCAAAAACATTCAGTACTTC	CASSRAGTSVAKNIQYF
.	TRBV10-3	TRBJ2-7	.	TGTGCCATCAGTGGGGGTAGGGGGAGGGCCATCTACGAGCAGTACTTC	CAISGGRGRAIYEQYF
once	TRBV5-5	TRBJ2-3	TRBD2	TGTGCCAGCAGCGAAAGACTAGCGGGAGGCCTAGATACGCAGTATTTT	CASSERLAGGLDTQYF
.	TRBV7-9	TRBJ1-2	.	TGTGCCAGCAGCTTAGAGCGGGGCTCACAGCGGGGCTACACCTTC	CASSLERGSQRGYTF
.	TRBV4-1	TRBJ2-1	TRBD2	TGCGCCAGCAGCCAGGGACTAGCGGGAAGGAATGAGCAGTTCTTC	CASSQGLAGRNEQFF
.	TRBV9	TRBJ2-2	.	TGTGCCAGCAGCGTAGGTCCGGGGAAGAACACCGGGGAGCTGTTTTTT	CASSVGPGKNTGELFF
.	TRBV7-3	TRBJ1-2	.	TGTGCCAGCAGCTTGGGGGGCGCAAATGGCTACACCTTC	CASSLGGANGYTF
.	TRBV12-3/TRBV12-4	TRBJ2-7	.	TGTGCCAGCAGTTTTTACAGCTCCTACGAGCAGTACTTC	CASSFYSSYEQYF
few	TRBV9	TRBJ2-1	TRBD1	TGTGCCAGCAGCCCCTCGAGTACAGGGGGGAATGAGCAGTTCTTC	CASSPSSTGGNEQFF
.	TRBV4-3	TRBJ1-1	.	TGCGCCAGCAGCCAAGATAAAGGGGGAACTGAAGCTTTCTTT	CASSQDKGGTEAFF
few	TRBV4-1	TRBJ2-5	.	TGCGCCAGCCAGAAGGGGCAGTACCAAGAGACCCAGTACTTC	CASQKGQYQETQYF
once	TRBV5-1	TRBJ2-7	.	TGCGCCAGCAGTCCAACGGCCCCGGGACAATTCTCCTACGAGCAGTACTTC	CASSPTAPGQFSYEQYF
.	TRBV7-9	TRBJ1-5	.	TGTGCCAGCAGCTTAGACACCCTTATGTGGCATTTT	CASSLDTLMWHF
.	TRBV6-4	TRBJ2-1	.	TGTGCCAGCAGTGAAGCCGGCCGGCTAGGCGGTGAGCAGTTCTTC	CASSEAGRLGGEQFF
few	TRBV6-5	TRBJ2-1	TRBD2	TGTGCCAGCAGTTACGAGGCTAGCGGGCGGGACAATGAGCAGTTCTTC	CASSYEASGRDNEQFF
many	TRBV4-1	TRBJ2-6	TRBD1	TGCGCCAGCAGCCCGGGACAGGTTAACACTGGGGCCAACGTCCTGACTTTC	CASSPGQVNTGANVLTF
.	TRBV5-6	TRBJ2-1	.	TGTGCCAGCAGCTTGTTATTTGGGGGTGAGCAGTTCTTC	CASSLLFGGEQFF
.	TRBV12-3/TRBV12-4	TRBJ2-7	TRBD2	TGTGCCAGCAGCCCGCGACTAGCGGGAGATGGGCAGTACTTC	CASSPRLAGDGQYF
few	TRBV5-1	TRBJ2-1	.	TGCGCCAGCAGCCGAACCTACAATGAGCAGTTCTTC	CASSRTYNEQFF
.	TRBV6-5	TRBJ2-3	.	TGTGCCAGCAGTTACTCGTCCGAGGAGGCCCTCCCAGATACGCAGTATTTT	CASSYSSEEALPDTQYF
.	TRBV6-5	TRBJ2-1	.	TGTGCCAGCAGTTATCGGGGACACAAGACCTACAATGAGCAGTTCTTC	CASSYRGHKTYNEQFF
.	TRBV27	TRBJ2-5	.	TGTGCCAGCAGTCCCGAGACCGATAAAGAGACCCAGTACTTC	CASSPETDKETQYF
.	TRBV15	TRBJ2-1	TRBD2	TGTGCCACCAGCAGAGTGAATCCGGGACTAGCGGCCTCCTACAATGGGCAGTTCTTC	CATSRVNPGLAASYNGQFF
.	TRBV20-1	TRBJ2-5	TRBD2	TGCAGTGCTAGAGGGGGCTCTAGCGGTTGGGGAGAGACCCAGTACTTC	CSARGGSSGWGETQYF
once	TRBV28	TRBJ2-3	.	TGTGCCAGCAGTTTGGGAGGGGGCTCGGTGACGCAGTATTTT	CASSLGGGSVTQYF
.	TRBV9	TRBJ2-7	.	TGTGCCAGCAGCGTAGACCACGAGCAGTACTTC	CASSVDHEQYF
.	TRBV7-2	TRBJ2-5	.	TGTGCCAGCAGCTTAGTGGTAGGGTCAGAGACCCAGTACTTC	CASSLVVGSETQYF
.	TRBV5-1	TRBJ2-5	.	TGCGCCAGCAGCTTAGGGGCACAGGACCAAGAGACCCAGTACTTC	CASSLGAQDQETQYF
.	TRBV3-1	TRBJ2-7	.	TGTGCCAGCAGCCAAAGCCCCTGGGTCCTCTCCTACGAGCAGTACTTC	CASSQSPWVLSYEQYF
.	TRBV9	TRBJ2-3	.	TGTGCCAGCAGCGCCCAGGATGGAGATACGCAGTATTTT	CASSAQDGDTQYF
.	TRBV29-1	TRBJ2-2	TRBD2	TGCAGCGTTGTCAGCGGGAGGGCCTCCGGGGAGCTGTTTTTT	CSVVSGRASGELFF
.	TRBV6-2/TRBV6-3	TRBJ1-2	.	TGTGCCAGCAGTTTATCGGGACCGACACTTGGCTGCACCTTC	CASSLSGPTLGCTF
.	TRBV4-3	TRBJ1-2	TRBD1	TGCGCCAGCAGCCAACCTGACAGGGGTGGCTATGGCTACACCTTC	CASSQPDRGGYGYTF
few	TRBV7-8	TRBJ1-5	.	TGTGCCAGCAGCAACAACGCGCCGGGGATCTACAATCAGCCCCAGCATTTT	CASSNNAPGIYNQPQHF
few	TRBV20-1	TRBJ2-5	TRBD2	TGCAGTGCTCCTACCTCTAGCGGGAGGGAGACCCAGTACTTC	CSAPTSSGRETQYF
few	TRBV6-5	TRBJ1-2	.	TGTGCCAGCAGTTACAGAGAAGTGGGGGCAAACTATGGCTACACCTTC	CASSYREVGANYGYTF
.	TRBV29-1	TRBJ2-5	.	TGCAGCGTTGGACACTACCAAGAGACCCAGTACTTC	CSVGHYQETQYF
.	TRBV7-8	TRBJ2-1	TRBD2	TGTGCCAGCAGCCGGGCGGGGGAGGCCCCGGAGCAGTTCTTC	CASSRAGEAPEQFF
.	TRBV15	TRBJ2-3	.	TGTGCCACCAGCCGGCAAGATCCCACAGATACGCAGTATTTT	CATSRQDPTDTQYF
many	TRBV7-6	TRBJ1-2	.	TGTGCCAGCAGCCCCGGCGCTGGGTCGGTCGACTATGGCTACACCTTC	CASSPGAGSVDYGYTF
few	TRBV29-1	TRBJ2-1	TRBD2	TGCAGCGTTGGGGGGGGGATGGGTACGAATGAGCAGTTCTTC	CSVGGGMGTNEQFF
.	TRBV6-1	TRBJ2-1	.	TGTGCCAGCAATCCAAGAAGGTTCGTGGATGTAGGTTTCAATGAGCAGTTCTTC	CASNPRRFVDVGFNEQFF
.	TRBV20-1	TRBJ2-3	TRBD2	TGCAGTGCTCAGAGCCGGACTAGCGGGAGTGATACAGATACGCAGTATTTT	CSAQSRTSGSDTDTQYF
few	TRBV7-6	TRBJ2-3	.	TGTGCCAGCAGCAAATTGGACGGGGGCACAGATACGCAGTATTTT	CASSKLDGGTDTQYF
.	TRBV7-9	TRBJ2-5	.	TGTGCCAGCAGCTTAACACCATCCCAAGAGACCCAGTACTTC	CASSLTPSQETQYF
few	TRBV29-1	TRBJ1-2	.	TGCAGCGTTGTTGTTGACCGGGACTGGGGCTACACCTTC	CSVVVDRDWGYTF